This entry describes one T cell receptor beta chain. The data were obtained in a study of blood T cell repertoires in COVID-19. Here immunoSEQ multiplex PCR was the method, and the copy in TCRdb shows in-frame clones only, minus some. The sample includes tens of thousands of clones, 65% to 90% of them seen just once. This CDR3 is built from 11 residues. The germline V gene encodes CDR1 DFQATT and CDR2 SNEGSKA (reference sequence). V lost 5 bases, J lost 4 bases, and 6 bases lay in between. The sequenced sample was peripheral blood. The clonotype comes from a man aged 55 to 70 with acute or convalescent COVID-19. The chain joins TRBV20-1 to TRBJ1-3; D is undetermined. The CDR3 DNA reads as TGCAGTGCTTTCCAGGGAAACACCATATATTTT. Encoded protein: CSAFQGNTIYF.